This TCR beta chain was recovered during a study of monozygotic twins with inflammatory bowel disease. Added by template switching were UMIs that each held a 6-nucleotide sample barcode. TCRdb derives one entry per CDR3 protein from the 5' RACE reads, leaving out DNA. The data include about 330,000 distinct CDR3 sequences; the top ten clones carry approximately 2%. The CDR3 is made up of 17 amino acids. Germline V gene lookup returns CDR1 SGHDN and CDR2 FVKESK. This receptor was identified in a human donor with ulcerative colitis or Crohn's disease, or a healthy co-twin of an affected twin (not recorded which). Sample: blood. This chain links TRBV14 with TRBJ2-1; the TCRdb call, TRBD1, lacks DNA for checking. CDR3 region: CASSHRDRGLSYNEQFF.